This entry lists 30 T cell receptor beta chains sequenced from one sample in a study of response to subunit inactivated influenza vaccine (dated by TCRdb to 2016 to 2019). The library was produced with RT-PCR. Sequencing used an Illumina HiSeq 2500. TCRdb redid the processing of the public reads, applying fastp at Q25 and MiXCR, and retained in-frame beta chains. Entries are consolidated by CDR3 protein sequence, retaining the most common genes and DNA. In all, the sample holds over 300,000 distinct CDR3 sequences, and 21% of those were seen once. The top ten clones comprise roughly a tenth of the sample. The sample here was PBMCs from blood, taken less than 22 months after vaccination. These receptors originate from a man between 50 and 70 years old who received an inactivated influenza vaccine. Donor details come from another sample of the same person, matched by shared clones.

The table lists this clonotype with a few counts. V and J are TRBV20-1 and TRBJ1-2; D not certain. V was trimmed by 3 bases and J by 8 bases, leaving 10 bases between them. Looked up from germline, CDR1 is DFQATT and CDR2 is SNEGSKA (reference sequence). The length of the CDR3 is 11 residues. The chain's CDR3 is CSASESLGYTF. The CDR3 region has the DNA TGCAGTGCTAGTGAGTCCTTGGGCTACACCTTC.

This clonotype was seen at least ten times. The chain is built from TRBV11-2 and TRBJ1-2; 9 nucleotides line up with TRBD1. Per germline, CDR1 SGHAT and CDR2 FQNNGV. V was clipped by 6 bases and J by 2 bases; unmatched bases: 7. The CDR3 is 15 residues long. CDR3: CASRRTGEPNYGYTF. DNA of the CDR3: TGTGCCAGCAGAAGGACAGGGGAACCCAACTATGGCTACACCTTC.

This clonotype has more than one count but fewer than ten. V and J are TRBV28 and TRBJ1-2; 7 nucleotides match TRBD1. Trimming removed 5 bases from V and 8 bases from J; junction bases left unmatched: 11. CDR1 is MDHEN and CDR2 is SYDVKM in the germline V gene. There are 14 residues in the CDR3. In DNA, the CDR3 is TGTGCCAGCAGTCCGCCGCACAGGGGTGGGGGCTACACCTTC. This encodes CASSPPHRGGGYTF.

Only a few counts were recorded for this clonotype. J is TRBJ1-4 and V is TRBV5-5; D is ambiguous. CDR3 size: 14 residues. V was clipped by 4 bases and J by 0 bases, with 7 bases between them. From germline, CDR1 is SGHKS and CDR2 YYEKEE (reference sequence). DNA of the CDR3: TGTGCCAGCAGCACCTTTGCAACTAATGAAAAACTGTTTTTT. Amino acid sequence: CASSTFATNEKLFF.

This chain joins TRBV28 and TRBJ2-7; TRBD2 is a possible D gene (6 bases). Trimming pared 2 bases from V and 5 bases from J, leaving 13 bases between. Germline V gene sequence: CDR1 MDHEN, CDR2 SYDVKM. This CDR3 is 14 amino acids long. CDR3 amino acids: CASSLRAGLDEQYF. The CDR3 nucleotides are TGTGCCAGCAGTTTACGGGCGGGGTTGGACGAGCAGTACTTC.

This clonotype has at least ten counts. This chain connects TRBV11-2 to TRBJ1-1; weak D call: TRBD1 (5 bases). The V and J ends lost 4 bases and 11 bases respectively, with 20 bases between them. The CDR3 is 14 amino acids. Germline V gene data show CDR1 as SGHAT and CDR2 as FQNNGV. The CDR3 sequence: CASSSSGTAHVAFF. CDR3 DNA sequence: TGTGCCAGCAGCTCTTCCGGGACGGCGCATGTTGCTTTCTTT.

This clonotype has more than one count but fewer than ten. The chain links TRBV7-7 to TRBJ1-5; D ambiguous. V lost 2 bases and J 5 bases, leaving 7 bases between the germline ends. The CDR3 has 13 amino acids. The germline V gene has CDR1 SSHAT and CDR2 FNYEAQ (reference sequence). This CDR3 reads CASSLMDHQPQHF. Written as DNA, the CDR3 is TGTGCCAGCAGCTTAATGGATCATCAGCCCCAGCATTTT. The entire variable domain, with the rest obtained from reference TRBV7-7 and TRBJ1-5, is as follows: GAGVSQSPRYKVTKRGQDVTLRCDPISSHATLYWYQQALGQGPEFLTYFNYEAQPDKSGLPSDRFSAERPEGSISTLTIQRTEQRDSAMYRCASSLMDHQPQHFGDGTRLSIL.

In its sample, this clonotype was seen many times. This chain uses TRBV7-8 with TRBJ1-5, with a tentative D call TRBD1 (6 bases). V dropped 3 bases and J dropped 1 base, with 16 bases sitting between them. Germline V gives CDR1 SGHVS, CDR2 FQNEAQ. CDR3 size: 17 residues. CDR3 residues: CASSFSYREVSNQPQHF. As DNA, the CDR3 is TGTGCCAGCAGCTTTAGCTACAGGGAAGTGAGCAATCAGCCCCAGCATTTT.

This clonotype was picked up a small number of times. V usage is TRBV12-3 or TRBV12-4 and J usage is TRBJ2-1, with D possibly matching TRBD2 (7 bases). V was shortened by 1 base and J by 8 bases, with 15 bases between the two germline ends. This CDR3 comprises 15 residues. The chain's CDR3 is CASSLGAWGGDEQFF. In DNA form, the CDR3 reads TGTGCCAGCAGTTTAGGGGCGTGGGGGGGCGATGAGCAGTTCTTC.

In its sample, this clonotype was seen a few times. In DNA form, the CDR3 reads TGTGCCAGCAGCTTAGTTCCCCTCACAGGAGGTGCCAAAAACATTCAGTACTTC. It encodes CASSLVPLTGGAKNIQYF. The rearrangement links TRBV11-2 to TRBJ2-4, with D perhaps TRBD1 or TRBD2 (5 bases each). Germline V lookup: CDR1 SGHAT, CDR2 FQNNGV. Trimming removed 1 base from V and 1 base from J, with 17 bases in between. The CDR3 loop spans 18 amino acids.

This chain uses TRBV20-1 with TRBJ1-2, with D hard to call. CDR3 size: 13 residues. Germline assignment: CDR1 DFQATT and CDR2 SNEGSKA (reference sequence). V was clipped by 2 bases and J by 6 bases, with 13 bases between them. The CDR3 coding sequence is TGCAGTGCTAGAAACCCAGATTTACATGGCTACACCTTC. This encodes CSARNPDLHGYTF.

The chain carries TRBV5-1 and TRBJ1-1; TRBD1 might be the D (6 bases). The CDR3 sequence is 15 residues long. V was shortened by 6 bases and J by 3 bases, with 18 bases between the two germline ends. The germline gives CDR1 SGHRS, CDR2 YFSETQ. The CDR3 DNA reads TGCGCCAGCACCCTCAGACAGGCTCCTTACACTGAAGCTTTCTTT. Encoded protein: CASTLRQAPYTEAFF.

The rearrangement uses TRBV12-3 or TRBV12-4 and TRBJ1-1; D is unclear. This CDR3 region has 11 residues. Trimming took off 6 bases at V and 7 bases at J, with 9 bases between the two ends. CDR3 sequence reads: CASSKHGEAFF. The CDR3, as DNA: TGTGCCAGCAGCAAACACGGTGAAGCTTTCTTT.

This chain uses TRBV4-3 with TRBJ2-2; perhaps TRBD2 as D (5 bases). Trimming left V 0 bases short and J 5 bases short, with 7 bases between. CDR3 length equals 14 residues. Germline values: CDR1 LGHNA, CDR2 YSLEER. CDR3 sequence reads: CASSQERVTGELFF. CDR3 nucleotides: TGCGCCAGCAGCCAAGAGAGGGTTACCGGGGAGCTGTTTTTT.

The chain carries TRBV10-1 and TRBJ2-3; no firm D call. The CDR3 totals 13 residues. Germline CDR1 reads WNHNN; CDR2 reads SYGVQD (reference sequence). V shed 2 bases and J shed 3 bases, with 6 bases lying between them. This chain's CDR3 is CASSEPTTDTQYF. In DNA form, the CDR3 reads TGCGCCAGCAGTGAGCCCACTACAGATACGCAGTATTTT.

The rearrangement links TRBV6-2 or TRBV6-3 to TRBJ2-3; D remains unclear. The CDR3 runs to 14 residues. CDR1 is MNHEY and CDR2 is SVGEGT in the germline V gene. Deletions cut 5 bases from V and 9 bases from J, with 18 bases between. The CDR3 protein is CASSPRARILTQYF. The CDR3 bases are TGTGCCAGCAGTCCCCGGGCCCGCATATTGACGCAGTATTTT.

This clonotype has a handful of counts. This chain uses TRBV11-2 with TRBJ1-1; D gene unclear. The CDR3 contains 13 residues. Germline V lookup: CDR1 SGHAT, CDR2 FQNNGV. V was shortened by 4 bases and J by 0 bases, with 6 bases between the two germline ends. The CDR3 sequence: CASSSGMNTEAFF. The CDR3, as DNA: TGTGCCAGCAGCTCAGGAATGAACACTGAAGCTTTCTTT.

CDR3 loop: CASSTGGRETQYF. In DNA, the CDR3 is TGCGCCAGCAGCACAGGGGGCCGGGAGACCCAGTACTTC. This chain links TRBV10-2 with TRBJ2-5; 9 bases are a match to TRBD1. CDR1 WSHSY and CDR2 SAAADI come from the germline V gene. Trimming took 6 bases from V and 5 from J; bases not matched to a gene: 4. The CDR3 totals 13 residues.

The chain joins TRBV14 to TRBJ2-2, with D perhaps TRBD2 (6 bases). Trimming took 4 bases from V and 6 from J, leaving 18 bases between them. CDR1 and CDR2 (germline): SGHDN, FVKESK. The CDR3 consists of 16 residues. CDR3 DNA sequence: TGTGCCAGCAGCCGCTTTTTGGGGGGTACAGCCGGGGAGCTGTTTTTT. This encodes CASSRFLGGTAGELFF. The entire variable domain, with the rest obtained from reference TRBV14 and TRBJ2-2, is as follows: EAGVTQFPSHSVIEKGQTVTLRCDPISGHDNLYWYRRVMGKEIKFLLHFVKESKQDESGMPNNRFLAERTGGTYSTLKVQPAELEDSGVYFCASSRFLGGTAGELFFGEGSRLTVL.

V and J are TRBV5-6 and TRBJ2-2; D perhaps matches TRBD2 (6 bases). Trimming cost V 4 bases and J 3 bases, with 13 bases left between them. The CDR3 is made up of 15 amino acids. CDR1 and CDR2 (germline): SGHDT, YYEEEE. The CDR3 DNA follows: TGTGCCAGCAGCCTTACGGGACTTCACACCGGGGAGCTGTTTTTT. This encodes CASSLTGLHTGELFF.

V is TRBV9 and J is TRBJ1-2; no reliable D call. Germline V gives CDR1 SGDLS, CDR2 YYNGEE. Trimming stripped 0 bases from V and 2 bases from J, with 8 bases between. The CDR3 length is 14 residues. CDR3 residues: CASSVEQTNYGYTF. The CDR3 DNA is TGTGCCAGCAGCGTAGAACAGACGAACTATGGCTACACCTTC.

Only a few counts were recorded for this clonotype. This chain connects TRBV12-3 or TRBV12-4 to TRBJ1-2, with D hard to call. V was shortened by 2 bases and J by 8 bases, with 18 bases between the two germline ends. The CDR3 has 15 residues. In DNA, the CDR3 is TGTGCCAGCAGTTTACTCCGTGCCGGAGGTCAGGGCTACACCTTC. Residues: CASSLLRAGGQGYTF.

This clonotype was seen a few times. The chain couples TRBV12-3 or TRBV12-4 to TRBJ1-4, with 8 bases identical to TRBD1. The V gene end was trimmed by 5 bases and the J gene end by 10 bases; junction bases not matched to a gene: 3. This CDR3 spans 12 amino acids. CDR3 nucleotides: TGTGCCAGCAGTGGGACAGGAGGAAAACTGTTTTTT. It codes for CASSGTGGKLFF.

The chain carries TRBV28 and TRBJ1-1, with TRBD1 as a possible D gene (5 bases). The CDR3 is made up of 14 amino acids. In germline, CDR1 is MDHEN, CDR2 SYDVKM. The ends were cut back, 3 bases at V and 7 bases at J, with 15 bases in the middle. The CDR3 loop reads CASSLGRGRDEAFF. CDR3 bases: TGTGCCAGCAGTTTGGGGCGCGGAAGGGATGAAGCTTTCTTT.

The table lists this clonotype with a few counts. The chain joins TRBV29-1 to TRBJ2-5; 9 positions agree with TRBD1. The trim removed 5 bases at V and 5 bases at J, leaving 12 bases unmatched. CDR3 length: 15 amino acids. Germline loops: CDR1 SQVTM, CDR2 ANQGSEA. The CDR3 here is CSVYLRDRVGETQYF. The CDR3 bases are TGCAGCGTTTACCTCCGGGACAGGGTAGGGGAGACCCAGTACTTC.

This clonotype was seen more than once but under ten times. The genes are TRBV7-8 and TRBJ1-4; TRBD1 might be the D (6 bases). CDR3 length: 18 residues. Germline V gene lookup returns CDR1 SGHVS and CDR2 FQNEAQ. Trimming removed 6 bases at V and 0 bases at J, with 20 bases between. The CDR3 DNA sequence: TGTGCCAGCAGTCCGGATTCGGGGGGCGTTCCAACTAATGAAAAACTGTTTTTT. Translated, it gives CASSPDSGGVPTNEKLFF.

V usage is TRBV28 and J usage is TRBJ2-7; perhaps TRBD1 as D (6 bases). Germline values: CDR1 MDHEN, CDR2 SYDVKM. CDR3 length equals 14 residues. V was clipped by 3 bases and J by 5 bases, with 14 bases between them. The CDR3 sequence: CASSLVRGLDEQYF. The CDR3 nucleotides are TGTGCCAGCAGTTTGGTCAGGGGATTGGACGAGCAGTACTTC.

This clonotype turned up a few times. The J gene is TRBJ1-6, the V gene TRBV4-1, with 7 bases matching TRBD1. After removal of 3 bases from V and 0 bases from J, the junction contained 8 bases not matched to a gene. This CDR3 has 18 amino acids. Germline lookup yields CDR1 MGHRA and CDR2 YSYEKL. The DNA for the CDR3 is TGCGCCAGCAGCCAGCGGGACAGTCGCCTCTCCTATAATTCACCCCTCCACTTT. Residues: CASSQRDSRLSYNSPLHF.

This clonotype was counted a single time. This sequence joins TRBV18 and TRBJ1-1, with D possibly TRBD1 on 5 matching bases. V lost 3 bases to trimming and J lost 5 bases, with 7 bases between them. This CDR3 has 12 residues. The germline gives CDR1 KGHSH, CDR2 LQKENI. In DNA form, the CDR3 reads TGTGCCAGCTCACCGAAGGGGACTGAAGCTTTCTTT. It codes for CASSPKGTEAFF.

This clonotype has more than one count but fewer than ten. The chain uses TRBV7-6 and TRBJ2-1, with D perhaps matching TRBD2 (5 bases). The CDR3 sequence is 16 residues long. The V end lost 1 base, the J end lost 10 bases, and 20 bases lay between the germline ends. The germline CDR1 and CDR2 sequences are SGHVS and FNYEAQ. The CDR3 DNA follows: TGTGCCAGCAGCTTAGGATGGTTGCGCGGGTCGCGGGAGCAGTTCTTC. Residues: CASSLGWLRGSREQFF.